What follows are 5 T cell receptor beta chains derived from one specimen sequenced in a study of blood T cell repertoires in COVID-19. Method: immunoSEQ multiplex PCR; TCRdb's copy keeps in-frame clones and lacks some. The sample yields 2,500 to 4,000 clones, 93% seen once. Sequencing was carried out using peripheral blood. These receptors were taken from a human donor in a cohort sampled during active COVID-19.

This clone was observed a single time. This rearrangement joins TRBV27 to TRBJ1-1, with a possible D match to TRBD1 (5 bases). V lost 3 bases to trimming and J lost 1 base, with 9 bases between them. The germline CDR1 and CDR2 sequences are MNHEY and SMNVEV (reference sequence). CDR3 size: 14 residues. The CDR3 bases are TGTGCCAGCAGTTTGGGGCGGCAGAACACTGAAGCTTTCTTT. Translation: CASSLGRQNTEAFF.

The V call is TRBV4-2, the J call TRBJ2-7, with TRBD1 identical over 9 bases. The CDR3 consists of 17 residues. After removal of 4 bases from V and 6 bases from J, the junction contained 16 bases not matched to a gene. The germline gives CDR1 LGHNA, CDR2 YNFKEQ. This CDR3 reads CASSPGQGSTRVSEQYF. Here the CDR3 DNA reads TGTGCCAGCAGCCCGGGACAGGGTAGTACCCGAGTCTCCGAGCAGTACTTC.

The genes are TRBV25-1 and TRBJ2-2, with D maybe TRBD1 (5 bases). CDR3 length: 10 residues. The germline CDR1 and CDR2 sequences are MGHDK and SYGVNS. Trimming took 11 bases from V and 5 from J, leaving 6 bases between them. CDR3 residues: CASGTGELFF. CDR3 coding DNA: TGTGCCTCAGGGACCGGGGAGCTGTTTTTT.

This clone was detected only once. The chain links TRBV4-3 to TRBJ2-1; TRBD2 matches at 8 bases. CDR3 length equals 13 residues. Trimming removed 6 bases from V and 6 bases from J; junction bases left unmatched: 4. The germline V gene has CDR1 LGHNA and CDR2 YSLEER. This chain's CDR3 is CASSPRGGNEQFF. The CDR3, as DNA: TGCGCCAGCAGTCCCCGGGGGGGCAATGAGCAGTTCTTC.

The chain employs TRBV10-1 and TRBJ2-1, with 13 positions matching TRBD2. The junction had 4 bases not matched to a gene; V was cut back by 6 bases and J by 5 bases. Germline CDR1 and CDR2: WNHNN and SYGVQD (reference sequence). The length of the CDR3 is 15 residues. In nucleotides, the CDR3 is TGCGCCAGCAGCGACGGGACTAGCGGGAACAATGAGCAGTTCTTC. Amino acids: CASSDGTSGNNEQFF.